This T cell receptor beta chain was identified in a study of blood T cell repertoires in COVID-19. Study summary: Sources were T cells, B-cell-depleted T cells, or PBMCs; the material itself was cDNA or gDNA.

Repertoires were generated with immunoSEQ multiplex PCR, while TCRdb's copy carries only in-frame clones and drops some. The table lists over 450,000 clones, approximately 88% of them singletons. The germline gives CDR1 SGHDT, CDR2 YYEEEE. This CDR3 has 15 residues. Losses at the gene ends were 4 bases for V and 7 bases for J; bases not matched to a gene: 11. The TCR sequence derives from a woman in her fifties or sixties with COVID-19, enrolled during active disease. The V and J genes are TRBV5-6 and TRBJ1-1; TRBD1 agrees at 9 bases. The sample consisted of peripheral blood. The CDR3 sequence is CASSPTLRQGGEAFF. In nucleotides, the CDR3 is TGTGCCAGCAGCCCTACCTTAAGACAGGGGGGTGAAGCTTTCTTT.